The T cell receptor (beta chain) under discussion was sequenced for a study of OX40 agonist ivuxolimab in advanced cancers. Study-wide context: Ivuxolimab was administered intravenously to patients at 0.01 to 10 mg/kg every 2 weeks. Patients enrolled in dose escalation were diagnosed with hepatocellular carcinoma, melanoma, renal cell or head and neck cancer. Overall study findings and caveats: Determination of antigen specificity was not performed for the expanded peripheral T cells.

Blood draws occurred at baseline, cycle 4 day 1, and cycle 7 day 1. This CDR3 contains 19 residues. Germline loops: CDR1 SGHVS, CDR2 FNYEAQ. The trim removed 1 base at V and 0 bases at J, leaving 13 bases unmatched. Clones were sequenced by immunoSEQ multiplex PCR, and TCRdb holds only the in-frame ones, with some missing. The data hold approximately 12,000 clones, with 67% observed a single time. This clone appeared a few times. Its specificity is unknown. The V and J genes are TRBV7-6 and TRBJ2-3; 7 bases fit TRBD1. The clonotype was recovered from an adult with an advanced solid tumor such as melanoma, head and neck, liver or kidney cancer. The sequencing here drew on CD4+ or CD8+ T cells sorted from blood, taken in a trial of the OX40 agonist ivuxolimab. The CDR3 here is CASSLEYSGTETSTDTQYF. The CDR3 region has the DNA TGTGCCAGCAGCTTAGAGTATTCCGGGACAGAGACTAGCACAGATACGCAGTATTTT.